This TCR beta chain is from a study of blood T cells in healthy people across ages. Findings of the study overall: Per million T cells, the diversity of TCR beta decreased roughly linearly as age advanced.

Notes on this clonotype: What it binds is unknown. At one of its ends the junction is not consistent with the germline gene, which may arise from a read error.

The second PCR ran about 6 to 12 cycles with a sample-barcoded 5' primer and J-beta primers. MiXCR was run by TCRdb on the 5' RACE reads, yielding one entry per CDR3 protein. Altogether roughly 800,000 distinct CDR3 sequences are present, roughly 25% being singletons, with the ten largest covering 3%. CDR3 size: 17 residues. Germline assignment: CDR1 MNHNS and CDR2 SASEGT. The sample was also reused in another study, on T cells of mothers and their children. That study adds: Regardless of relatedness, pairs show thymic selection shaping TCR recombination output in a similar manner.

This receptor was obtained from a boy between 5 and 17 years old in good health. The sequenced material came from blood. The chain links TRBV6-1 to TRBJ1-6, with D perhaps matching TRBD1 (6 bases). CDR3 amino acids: CASNTDRPNPYNSPLHF. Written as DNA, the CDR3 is TGTGCTAGCAACACCGACAGGCCGAACCCCTATAATTCACCCCTCCACTTT.